This T cell receptor beta chain was recorded in a study of CD8 T cells in Susac syndrome. Study information: When their blood was taken, patients with Susac syndrome were therapy-naive, taking corticosteroids, or taking intravenous immunoglobulin alone.

Sequencing of TCR beta drew on CD8+ and CD4+ T cells from blood. With random hexamers, reverse transcription was performed on about 0.45 to 1 ug of RNA. TCRdb ran MiXCR on the immunoSEQ multiplex PCR reads and lists one entry per CDR3 protein. The sample lists under 80,000 distinct CDR3 sequences, more than 85% occurring once. Trimming shortened V by 8 bases and J by 2 bases, and 16 bases separated the two germline ends. Germline CDR1 and CDR2: SGHVS and FQNEAQ. There are 15 residues in the CDR3. The chain employs TRBV7-8 and TRBJ1-3; D not certain. Sequencing input: CD4+ T cells from PBMCs. The sequence came from a human donor with Susac syndrome. The CDR3 coding sequence is TGTGCCAGCGCTGCCCGGGAAAGCGCTGGAAACACCATATATTTT. Translated, it gives CASAARESAGNTIYF.